This T cell receptor beta chain was captured by sequencing in a study of cytomegalovirus exposure and HLA in healthy donors. Study as a whole: About 85 million unique TCR sequences came from HLA-typed donors in an early release. Overall study findings and caveats: For presence/absence analyses, sequencing depth was assumed to be roughly uniform across donors.

Concerning this clone itself: Antigen: not known.

The CDR3 has 16 residues. Germline V gene data show CDR1 as MRHNA and CDR2 as SNTAGT. Germline trimming cut 5 bases from V and 0 bases from J; bases unmatched to any gene: 9. The PCR employed 60 Vbeta primers together with 13 Jbeta primers. As originally analysed: Approximately 86 million unique TCR beta chains, 9 million to 14 million shared, were counted in a later analysis. Some clones are missing from TCRdb's copy, which holds only in-frame ones; the method was immunoSEQ multiplex PCR. Clonal size and the V and J genes are those of that table, whereas D and trimming came from the DNA. The table shows 200,000 to 250,000 clones, with around 81% occurring only once.

The sample comprised PBMCs. This chain links TRBV6-4 with TRBJ1-2, with TRBD1 matching 7 bases. The TCR comes from a woman between 50 and 59 years old in good health and CMV-seropositive. The CDR3 DNA reads as TGTGCCAGCAGTTCCCGGACAGGACACCCTAACTATGGCTACACCTTC. It encodes CASSSRTGHPNYGYTF.